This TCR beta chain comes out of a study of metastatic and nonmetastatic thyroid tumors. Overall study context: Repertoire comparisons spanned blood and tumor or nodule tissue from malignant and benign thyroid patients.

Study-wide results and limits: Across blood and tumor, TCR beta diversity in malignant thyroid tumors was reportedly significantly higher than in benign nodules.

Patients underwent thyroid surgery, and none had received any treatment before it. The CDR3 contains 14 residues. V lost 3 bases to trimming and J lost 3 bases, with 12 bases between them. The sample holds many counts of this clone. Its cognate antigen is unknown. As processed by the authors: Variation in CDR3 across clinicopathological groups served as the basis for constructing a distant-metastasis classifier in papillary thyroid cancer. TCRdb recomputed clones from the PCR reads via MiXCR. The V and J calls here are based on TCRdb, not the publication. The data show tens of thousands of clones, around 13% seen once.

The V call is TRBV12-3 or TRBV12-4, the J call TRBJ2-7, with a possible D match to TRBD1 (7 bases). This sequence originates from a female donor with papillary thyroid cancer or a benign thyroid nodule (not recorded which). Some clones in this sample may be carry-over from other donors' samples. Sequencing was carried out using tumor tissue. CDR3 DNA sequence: TGTGCCAGCAGTTTGCCAGGGGGAGGCTACGAGCAGTACTTC. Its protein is CASSLPGGGYEQYF.